These 7 T cell receptor beta chains came from one sample sequenced in a study of OX40 agonist ivuxolimab in advanced cancers. The repertoire was sequenced with immunoSEQ multiplex PCR; TCRdb's copy has only in-frame clones and lacks some. Among some 60,000 clones listed, over 75% were seen once. The sample consisted of CD4+ or CD8+ T cells sorted from blood, taken in a trial of the OX40 agonist ivuxolimab. All receptors derive from an adult with an advanced solid tumor such as melanoma, head and neck, liver or kidney cancer.

This sequence joins TRBV6-1 and TRBJ1-5; D gene uncertain. V was shortened by 6 bases and J by 6 bases, with 18 bases between the two germline ends. The germline gives CDR1 MNHNS, CDR2 SASEGT. This CDR3 contains 15 residues. CDR3 in DNA: TGTGCCAGCAGACCCACACTGATAGGCGGTCAGCCCCAGCATTTT. It translates to CASRPTLIGGQPQHF.

The CDR3 here is CASSEGWQGRMNTEAFF. The CDR3 bases are TGTGCCAGCAGTGAAGGGTGGCAGGGCCGGATGAACACTGAAGCTTTCTTT. The rearrangement uses TRBV6-1 and TRBJ1-1, with D possibly being TRBD1 (5 bases). CDR1 and CDR2 from the germline V gene are MNHNS and SASEGT. V was trimmed by 1 base and J by 0 bases, leaving 15 bases between them. The CDR3 covers 17 residues.

V usage is TRBV7-8 and J usage is TRBJ1-1; no firm D call. Trimming removed 2 bases from V and 4 bases from J, with 11 bases in between. Germline CDR1 reads SGHVS; CDR2 reads FQNEAQ. The CDR3 totals 14 residues. CDR3 residues: CASSLSVGATEAFF. DNA of the CDR3: TGTGCCAGCAGCTTATCCGTGGGTGCCACTGAAGCTTTCTTT.

The chain couples TRBV7-2 to TRBJ1-3, with a weak D call TRBD1 (5 bases). The V end was cut by 1 base, the J end by 3 bases, with 7 bases between. The CDR3 loop spans 14 amino acids. CDR1 and CDR2 (germline): SGHTA, FQGNSA. For the CDR3, the DNA is TGTGCCAGCAGCTTAGGGGGACTTGGAAACACCATATATTTT. Protein: CASSLGGLGNTIYF.

This chain connects TRBV7-2 to TRBJ2-5; 8 nucleotides match TRBD2. The CDR3 runs to 12 residues. Germline loops: CDR1 SGHTA, CDR2 FQGNSA. The V segment lost 4 bases and the J segment 11 bases; nucleotides outside the gene matches: 6. The chain's CDR3 is CASSYPGREQYF. CDR3 coding DNA: TGTGCCAGCAGCTATCCCGGGAGGGAGCAGTACTTC.

Only a few counts were recorded for this clone. The J gene is TRBJ1-3, the V gene TRBV6-5, with D perhaps matching TRBD1 (6 bases). The V end was cut by 4 bases, the J end by 0 bases, with 10 bases between. In germline, CDR1 is MNHEY, CDR2 SVGAGI. This CDR3 is built from 15 residues. CDR3 nucleotides: TGTGCCAGCAGTTCGACAGGATACTCTGGAAACACCATATATTTT. Protein product: CASSSTGYSGNTIYF.

CDR3 DNA: TGTGCCAGCAGTGAAGTTGAAGGTGATGAGCAGTTCTTC. It codes for CASSEVEGDEQFF. This chain uses TRBV6-1 with TRBJ2-1; D is ambiguous. The CDR3 covers 13 residues. Germline-derived CDR1 and CDR2 are MNHNS and SASEGT. V lost 1 base to trimming and J lost 8 bases, with 9 bases between them.